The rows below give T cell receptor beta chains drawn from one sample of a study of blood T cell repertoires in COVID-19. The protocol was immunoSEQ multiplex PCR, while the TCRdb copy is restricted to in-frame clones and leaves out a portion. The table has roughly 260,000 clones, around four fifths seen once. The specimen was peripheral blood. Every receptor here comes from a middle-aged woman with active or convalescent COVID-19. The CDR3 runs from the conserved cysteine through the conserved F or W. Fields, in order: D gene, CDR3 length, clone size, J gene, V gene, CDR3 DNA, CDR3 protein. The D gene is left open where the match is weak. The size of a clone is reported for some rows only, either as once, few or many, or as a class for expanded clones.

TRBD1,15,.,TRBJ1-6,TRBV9,TGTGCCAGCAGCGTAGAGGGACAGGGCGCGTCACCCCTCCACTTT,CASSVEGQGASPLHF
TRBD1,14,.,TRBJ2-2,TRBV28,TGTGCCACCAGTCCCGGGACAGGGTTCGGGGAGCTGTTTTTT,CATSPGTGFGELFF
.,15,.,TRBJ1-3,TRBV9,TGTGCCAGCAGCGTAGTTGGCGGCGCCGGGAGCACCATATATTTT,CASSVVGGAGSTIYF
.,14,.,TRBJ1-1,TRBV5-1,TGCGCCAGCAGCCCTGGCGGGTACGACACTGAAGCTTTCTTT,CASSPGGYDTEAFF
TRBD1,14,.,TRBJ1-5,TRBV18,TGTGCCAGCTCCAACGGACAGGCCAATCAGCCCCAGCATTTT,CASSNGQANQPQHF
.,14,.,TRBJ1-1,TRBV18,TGTGCCAGCTCCGCGGGGGGAATGAACACTGAAGCTTTCTTT,CASSAGGMNTEAFF
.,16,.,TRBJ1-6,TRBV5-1,TGCGCCAGCAGCTCTTTCGTGGCCGTAGCTAATTCACCCCTCCACTTT,CASSSFVAVANSPLHF
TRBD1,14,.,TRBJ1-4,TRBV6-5,TGTGCCAGCAGTCCGGGACAGGGGTTCGAAAAACTGTTTTTT,CASSPGQGFEKLFF
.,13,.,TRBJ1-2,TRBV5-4,TGTGCCAGCAGCTCTGACAGTACCTATGGCTACACCTTC,CASSSDSTYGYTF
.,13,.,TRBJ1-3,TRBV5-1,TGCGCCAGCAGGGCTTTCTCTGGAAACACCATATATTTT,CASRAFSGNTIYF
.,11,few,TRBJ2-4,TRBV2,TGTGCCAGCATCCAAACGGGAATTCAGTACTTC,CASIQTGIQYF
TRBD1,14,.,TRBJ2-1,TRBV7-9,TGTGCCAGCAGGCTAGGGGGCGCCTCGGATGAGCAGTTCTTC,CASRLGGASDEQFF
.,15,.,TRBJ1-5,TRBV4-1,TGCGCCAGCAGCCATCACTGGGGGGATAGGGAGCCCCAGCATTTT,CASSHHWGDREPQHF
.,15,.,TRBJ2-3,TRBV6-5,TGTGCCAGCACCACTATCGGCAGTAGCACAGATACGCAGTATTTT,CASTTIGSSTDTQYF
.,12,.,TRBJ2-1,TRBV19,TGTGCCAGTAGTATGAACTTGTGGGAGCAGTTCTTC,CASSMNLWEQFF
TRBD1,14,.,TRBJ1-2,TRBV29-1,TGCAGCGCCCTAGTTAGGCGACAGGGAGATGGCTACACCTTC,CSALVRRQGDGYTF
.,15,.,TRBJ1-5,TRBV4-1,TGCGCCAGCAGCCAAGATTTGGGGGGAGGACAGCCCCAGCATTTT,CASSQDLGGGQPQHF
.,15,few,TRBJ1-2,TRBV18,TGTGCCAGCTCACCCTCTCGGGGGGCCAGCTATGGCTACACCTTC,CASSPSRGASYGYTF
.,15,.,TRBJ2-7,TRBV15,TGTGCCACCAGCAGAGAATCAGGGTCGCGCTACGAGCAGTACTTC,CATSRESGSRYEQYF
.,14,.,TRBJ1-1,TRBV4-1,TGCGCCAGCAGCCAAGAGGGGGGAAACACTGAAGCTTTCTTT,CASSQEGGNTEAFF
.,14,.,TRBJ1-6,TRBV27,TGTGCCAGCAGTTTACTTGAACAGAATTCACCCCTCCACTTT,CASSLLEQNSPLHF
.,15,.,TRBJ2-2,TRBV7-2,TGTGCCAGCAGCTTCATAGCGAGTGGGTCCGGGGAGCTGTTTTTT,CASSFIASGSGELFF
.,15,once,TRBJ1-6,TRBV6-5,TGTGCCAGCAGTACCGCAGGGTTTAGAGAATCACCCCTCCACTTT,CASSTAGFRESPLHF
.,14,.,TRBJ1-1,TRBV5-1,TGCGCCAGCGGCCGAGGCGGGGAGAAGACTGAAGCTTTCTTT,CASGRGGEKTEAFF
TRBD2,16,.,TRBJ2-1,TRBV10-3,TGTGCCATCAGTGAGTCGGCGGGGGGAACCTACAATGAGCAGTTCTTC,CAISESAGGTYNEQFF
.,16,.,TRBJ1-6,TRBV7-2,TGTGCCAGCAGCCCAGTCTGGAGCTCCTATAATTCACCCCTCCACTTT,CASSPVWSSYNSPLHF
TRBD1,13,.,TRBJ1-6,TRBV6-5,TGTGCCAGCAAGGGACAGGGTAATTCACCCCTCCACTTT,CASKGQGNSPLHF
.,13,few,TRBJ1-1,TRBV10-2,TGCGCCAGCAGTGACCTACGGGGAACTGAAGCTTTCTTT,CASSDLRGTEAFF
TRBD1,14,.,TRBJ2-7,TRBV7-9,TGTGCCAGCAGCTCGGGACAGGGCTACTACGAGCAGTACTTC,CASSSGQGYYEQYF
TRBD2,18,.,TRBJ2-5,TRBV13,TGTGCCAGCAGCCCCAGCCGACTAGCGGGGGGGCAACAAGAGACCCAGTACTTC,CASSPSRLAGGQQETQYF
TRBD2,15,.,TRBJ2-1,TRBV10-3,TGTGCCATCAGCGGCGAGCGGGGGGGCCGCAATGAGCAGTTCTTC,CAISGERGGRNEQFF
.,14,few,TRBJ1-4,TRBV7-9,TGTGCCAGCAGCCTCACGGGTGGGAATGAAAAACTGTTTTTT,CASSLTGGNEKLFF
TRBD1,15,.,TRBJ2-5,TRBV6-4,TGTGCCAGCAGACGGACAGGGATTCGTCAAGAGACCCAGTACTTC,CASRRTGIRQETQYF
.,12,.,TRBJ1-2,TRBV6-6,TGTGCCAGCAGTGCGGAGGGCTATGGCTACACCTTC,CASSAEGYGYTF
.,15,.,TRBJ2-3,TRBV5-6,TGTGCCAGCAGTTCGCCTAGTGCCTCCGCAGATACGCAGTATTTT,CASSSPSASADTQYF
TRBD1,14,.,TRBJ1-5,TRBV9,TGTGCCAGCAGCGGTGACAGGGGGGATCAGCCCCAGCATTTT,CASSGDRGDQPQHF